These 3 T cell receptor beta chains share one sample of origin, sequenced in a study of beta chain features in type 1 diabetes. The sequenced template was cDNA made from the entire isolated RNA. Repertoires were generated with immunoSEQ multiplex PCR, while TCRdb's copy carries only in-frame clones and drops some. The repertoire holds about 130,000 clones, 9.2% seen once, with about 0.61% in the top ten. Sequenced: central memory CD4+ T cells from blood. The receptors were sampled from a man between 18 and 35 years old in good health.

This clone was detected a few times. The chain has TRBV2 and TRBJ2-3, with a possible D match to TRBD1 (5 bases). The CDR3 has 14 amino acids. Germline values: CDR1 SNHLY, CDR2 FYNNEI. Trimming stripped 3 bases from V and 4 bases from J, with 11 bases between. DNA of the CDR3: TGTGCCAGCAGTGACAGGGTAGGGCCAGATACGCAGTATTTT. It codes for CASSDRVGPDTQYF.

V usage is TRBV29-1 and J usage is TRBJ1-5; TRBD1 might be the D (5 bases). Trimming removed 2 bases at V and 5 bases at J, with 13 bases between. Per germline, CDR1 SQVTM and CDR2 ANQGSEA. The CDR3 runs to 14 residues. The CDR3 loop is CSVETRSGDQPQHF. In DNA form, the CDR3 reads TGCAGCGTTGAAACGAGGTCGGGGGATCAGCCCCAGCATTTT.

This clone has only a few counts. The V call is TRBV7-9, the J call TRBJ1-2; 7 bases map to TRBD1. The CDR3 contains 13 residues. Germline assignment: CDR1 SEHNR and CDR2 FQNEAQ (reference sequence). The junction had 5 bases not matched to a gene; V was cut back by 5 bases and J by 5 bases. CDR3 sequence: CASSLDRAYGYTF. In nucleotides, the CDR3 is TGTGCCAGCAGCCTCGACAGGGCGTATGGCTACACCTTC.